This TCR beta chain was captured by sequencing in a study of T cells in Graves' hyperthyroidism and ophthalmopathy. Findings and limits, study-wide: Within blood appeared most thyroid clonotypes that had expanded above 0.001.

The cohort's ophthalmopathy patients, a group with duration under 3 months, had a Clinical Activity Score of at least 3 and a NOSPECS grade of at least 4. Amplified TCR beta CDR3 regions came from RNA transcripts. HTBI primers were used for first-round RT-PCR of the TCR CDR3. TCRdb processed the multiplex PCR reads anew with MiXCR; each CDR3 protein has one entry. The sample holds 500,000 to 650,000 distinct CDR3 sequences, 20% seen once. The CDR3 covers 11 residues. Trimming pared 5 bases from V and 4 bases from J, leaving 8 bases between. Germline V CDR1 and CDR2: SQVTM, ANQGSEA. On this clonotype: Antigen unknown.

Material: blood. The chain carries TRBV29-1 and TRBJ2-5; possibly TRBD1 for D (6 bases). The TCR originated in a man in his forties with Graves' ophthalmopathy. CDR3 loop: CSVRTAETQYF. Written as DNA, the CDR3 is TGCAGCGTTCGGACAGCAGAGACCCAGTACTTC.